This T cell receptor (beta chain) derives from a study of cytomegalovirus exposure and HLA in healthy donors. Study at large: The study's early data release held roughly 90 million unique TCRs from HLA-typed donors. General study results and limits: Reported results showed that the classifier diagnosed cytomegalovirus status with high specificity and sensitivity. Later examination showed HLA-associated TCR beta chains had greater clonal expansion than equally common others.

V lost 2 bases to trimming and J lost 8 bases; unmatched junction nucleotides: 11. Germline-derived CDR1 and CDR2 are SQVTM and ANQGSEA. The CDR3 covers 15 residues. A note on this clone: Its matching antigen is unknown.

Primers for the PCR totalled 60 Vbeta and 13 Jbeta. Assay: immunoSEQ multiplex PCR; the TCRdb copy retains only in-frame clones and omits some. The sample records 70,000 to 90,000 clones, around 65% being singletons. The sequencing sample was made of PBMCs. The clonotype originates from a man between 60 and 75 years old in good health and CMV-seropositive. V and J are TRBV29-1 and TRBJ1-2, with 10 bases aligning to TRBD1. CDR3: CSVEKGQGIAGGYTF. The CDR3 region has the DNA TGCAGCGTTGAAAAGGGACAGGGGATCGCAGGAGGCTACACCTTC.